This T cell receptor beta chain was found in a study of shared clonotypes between healthy human individuals. Study information: With ages of 18 to 49, the donors were a couple of women and a few men.

Assay: immunoSEQ multiplex PCR; the TCRdb copy retains only in-frame clones and omits some. The table lists approximately 740,000 clones, about 91% of them singletons. The ends were cut back, 9 bases at V and 5 bases at J, with 14 bases in the middle. The CDR3 loop spans 13 amino acids. Germline V gene sequence: CDR1 SEHNR, CDR2 FQNEAQ (reference sequence). Naivety among CD8 cells was defined by CD45RO negativity and positive CCR7 selection, thereby excluding terminally differentiated effector memory CD45RA+ cells. Healthy HIV-negative adults without recent acute infections or vaccinations served as donors.

This clonotype originated in a man between 25 and 39 years old in good health. This sequence joins TRBV7-9 and TRBJ2-1; D gene ambiguous. Material: naive CD8+ T cells sorted from blood. This CDR3 is CASTDVSHNEQFF. The CDR3 region has the DNA TGTGCCAGTACCGATGTAAGTCACAATGAGCAGTTCTTC. The variable domain in full, completed from reference TRBV7-9 and TRBJ2-1, reads DTGVSQNPRHKITKRGQNVTFRCDPISEHNRLYWYRQTLGQGPEFLTYFQNEAQLEKSRLLSDRFSAERPKGSFSTLEIQRTEQGDSAMYLCASTDVSHNEQFFGPGTRLTVL.